The clone carrying this T cell receptor (beta chain) was recorded a few times. MiXCR, run by TCRdb on the 5' RACE reads, gives a single entry per CDR3 protein. The repertoire consists of about 350,000 distinct CDR3 sequences, with roughly 13% occurring once and the leading ten covering 22%. This entry is derived from a study of T-cell memory formation after mild COVID-19. Trimming pared 8 bases from V and 7 bases from J, leaving 12 bases between. There are 11 residues in the CDR3. The source is a man younger than 30 who had mild COVID-19 (a few samples of this study predate the infection). Cell type and time point are not known. The material sequenced was PBMCs or a T cell subset sorted from them (not recorded which). V usage is TRBV12-3 or TRBV12-4 and J usage is TRBJ2-7, with D perhaps matching TRBD1 (7 bases). Here the CDR3 DNA reads TGTGCCAGCGCGGGACAGCTAGAGCAGTACTTC. Protein: CASAGQLEQYF.